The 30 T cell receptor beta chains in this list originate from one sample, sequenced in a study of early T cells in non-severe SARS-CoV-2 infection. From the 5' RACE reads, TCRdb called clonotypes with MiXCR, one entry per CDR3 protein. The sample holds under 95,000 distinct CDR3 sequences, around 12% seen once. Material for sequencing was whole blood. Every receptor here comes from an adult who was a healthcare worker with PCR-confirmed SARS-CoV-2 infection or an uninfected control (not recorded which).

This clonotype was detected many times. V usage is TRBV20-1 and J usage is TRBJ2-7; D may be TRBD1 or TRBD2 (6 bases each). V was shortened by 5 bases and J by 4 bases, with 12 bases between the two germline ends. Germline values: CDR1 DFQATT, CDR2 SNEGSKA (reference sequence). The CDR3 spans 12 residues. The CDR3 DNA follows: TGCAGTGCTTCAACAGGGACTTACGAGCAGTACTTC. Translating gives CSASTGTYEQYF.

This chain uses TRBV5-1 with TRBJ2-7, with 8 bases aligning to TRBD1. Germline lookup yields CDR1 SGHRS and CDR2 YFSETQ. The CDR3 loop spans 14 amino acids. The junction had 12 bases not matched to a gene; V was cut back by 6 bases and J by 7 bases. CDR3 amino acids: CASNLGQVGEEQYF. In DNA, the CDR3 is TGCGCCAGCAACCTGGGACAGGTCGGGGAAGAGCAGTACTTC.

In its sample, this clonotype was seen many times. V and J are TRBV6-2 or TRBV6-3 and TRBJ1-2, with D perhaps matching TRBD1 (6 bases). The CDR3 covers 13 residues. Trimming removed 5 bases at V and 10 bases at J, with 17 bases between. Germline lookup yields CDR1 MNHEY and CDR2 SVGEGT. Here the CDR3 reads CASSLPEAGDYTF. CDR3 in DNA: TGTGCCAGCAGTCTCCCCGAGGCAGGGGACTACACCTTC.

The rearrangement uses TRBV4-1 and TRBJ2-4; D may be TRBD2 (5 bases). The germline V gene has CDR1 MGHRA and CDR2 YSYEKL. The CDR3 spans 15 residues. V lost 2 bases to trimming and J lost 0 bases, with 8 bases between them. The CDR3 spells CASSQRGLAKNIQYF. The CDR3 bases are TGCGCCAGCAGCCAACGAGGACTAGCCAAAAACATTCAGTACTTC.

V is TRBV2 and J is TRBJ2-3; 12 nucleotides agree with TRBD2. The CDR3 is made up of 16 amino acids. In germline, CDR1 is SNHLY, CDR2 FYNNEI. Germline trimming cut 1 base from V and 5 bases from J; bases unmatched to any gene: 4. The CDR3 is CASSEGLAGVVDTQYF. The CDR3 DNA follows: TGTGCCAGCAGTGAAGGACTAGCGGGAGTCGTAGATACGCAGTATTTT.

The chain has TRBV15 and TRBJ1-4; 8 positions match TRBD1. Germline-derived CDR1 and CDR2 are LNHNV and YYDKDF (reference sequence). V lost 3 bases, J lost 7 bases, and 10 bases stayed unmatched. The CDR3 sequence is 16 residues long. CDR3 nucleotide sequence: TGTGCCACCAGCAGGGCCTTGACAGGGGTTGTTGAAAAACTGTTTTTT. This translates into CATSRALTGVVEKLFF.

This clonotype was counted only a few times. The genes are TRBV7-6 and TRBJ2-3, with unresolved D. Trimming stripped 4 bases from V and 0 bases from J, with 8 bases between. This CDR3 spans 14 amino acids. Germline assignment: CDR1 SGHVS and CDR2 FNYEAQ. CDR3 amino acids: CASSYIDSTDTQYF. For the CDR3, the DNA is TGTGCCAGCAGCTATATCGACAGCACAGATACGCAGTATTTT. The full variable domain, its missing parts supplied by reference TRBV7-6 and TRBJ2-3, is GAGVSQSPRYKVTKRGQDVALRCDPISGHVSLYWYRQALGQGPEFLTYFNYEAQQDKSGLPNDRFSAERPEGSISTLTIQRTEQRDSAMYRCASSYIDSTDTQYFGPGTRLTVL.

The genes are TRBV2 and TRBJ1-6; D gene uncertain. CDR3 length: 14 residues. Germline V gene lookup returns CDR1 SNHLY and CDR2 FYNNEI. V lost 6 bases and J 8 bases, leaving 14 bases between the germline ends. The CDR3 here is CASSTSLGDSPLHF. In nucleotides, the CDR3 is TGTGCCAGCAGCACATCCCTGGGCGATTCACCCCTCCACTTT.

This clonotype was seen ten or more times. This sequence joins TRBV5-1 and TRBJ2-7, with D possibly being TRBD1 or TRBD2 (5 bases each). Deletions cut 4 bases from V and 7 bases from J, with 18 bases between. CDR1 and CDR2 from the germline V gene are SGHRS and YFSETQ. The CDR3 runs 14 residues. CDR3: CASSIPGRTWEQYF. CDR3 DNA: TGCGCCAGCAGCATTCCGGGACGGACATGGGAGCAGTACTTC.

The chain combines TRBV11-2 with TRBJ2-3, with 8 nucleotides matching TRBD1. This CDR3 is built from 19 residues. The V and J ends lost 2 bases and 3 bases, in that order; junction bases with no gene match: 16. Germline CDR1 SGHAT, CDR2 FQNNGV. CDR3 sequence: CASSLFSGAGGAETDTQYF. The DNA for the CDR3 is TGTGCCAGCAGCTTATTCTCCGGGGCAGGGGGCGCGGAGACAGATACGCAGTATTTT.

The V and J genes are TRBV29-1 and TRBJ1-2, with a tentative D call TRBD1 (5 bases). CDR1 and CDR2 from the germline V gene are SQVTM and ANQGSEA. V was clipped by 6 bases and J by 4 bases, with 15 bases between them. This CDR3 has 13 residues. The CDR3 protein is CSVGVSEGYGYTF. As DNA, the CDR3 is TGCAGCGTGGGGGTTTCGGAAGGCTATGGCTACACCTTC.

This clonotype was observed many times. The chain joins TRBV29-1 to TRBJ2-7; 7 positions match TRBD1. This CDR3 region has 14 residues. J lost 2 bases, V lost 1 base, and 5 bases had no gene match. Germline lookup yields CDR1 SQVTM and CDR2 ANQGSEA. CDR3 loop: CSVEGAGGPYEQYF. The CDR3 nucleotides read TGCAGCGTTGAAGGGGCAGGGGGTCCCTACGAGCAGTACTTC.

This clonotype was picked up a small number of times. The CDR3 DNA reads TGTGCCAGCAGCTCTCGAGGGAGGGTTACAGATACGCAGTATTTT. Protein: CASSSRGRVTDTQYF. The chain recombines TRBV9 with TRBJ2-3; TRBD2 aligns across 7 bases. Germline V gene data show CDR1 as SGDLS and CDR2 as YYNGEE. CDR3 length: 15 amino acids. The J segment lost 3 bases and the V segment lost 4 bases, leaving 8 bases of the junction unmatched.

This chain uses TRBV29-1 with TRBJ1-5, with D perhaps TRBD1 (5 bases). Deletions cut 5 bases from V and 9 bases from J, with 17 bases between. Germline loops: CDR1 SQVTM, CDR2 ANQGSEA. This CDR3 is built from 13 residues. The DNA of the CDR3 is TGCAGCGTTCAGGAATCGGAGGGACGGCCCCAGCATTTT. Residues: CSVQESEGRPQHF. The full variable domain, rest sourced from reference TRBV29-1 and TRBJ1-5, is SAVISQKPSRDICQRGTSLTIQCQVDSQVTMMFWYRQQPGQSLTLIATANQGSEATYESGFVIDKFPISRPNLTFSTLTVSNMSPEDSSIYLCSVQESEGRPQHFGDGTRLSIL.

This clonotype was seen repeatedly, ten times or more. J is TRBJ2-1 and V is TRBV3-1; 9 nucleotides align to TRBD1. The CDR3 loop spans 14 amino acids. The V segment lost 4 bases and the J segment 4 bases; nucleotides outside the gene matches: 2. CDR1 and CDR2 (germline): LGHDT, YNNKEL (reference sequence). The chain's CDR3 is CASSRGQGYNEQFF. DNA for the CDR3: TGTGCCAGCAGCCGCGGACAGGGGTACAATGAGCAGTTCTTC.

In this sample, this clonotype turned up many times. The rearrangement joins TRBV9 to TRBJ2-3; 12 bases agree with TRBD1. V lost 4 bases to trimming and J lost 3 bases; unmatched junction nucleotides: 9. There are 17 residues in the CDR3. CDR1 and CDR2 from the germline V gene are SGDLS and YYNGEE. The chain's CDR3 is CASSPRDRGRRTDTQYF. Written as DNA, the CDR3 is TGTGCCAGCAGCCCGCGGGACAGGGGGCGCAGGACAGATACGCAGTATTTT.

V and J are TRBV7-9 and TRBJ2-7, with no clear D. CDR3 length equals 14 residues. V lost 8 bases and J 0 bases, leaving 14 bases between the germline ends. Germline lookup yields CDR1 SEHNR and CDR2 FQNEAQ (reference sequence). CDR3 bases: TGTGCCAGCGGTGGGGTTGAAATCTCCTACGAGCAGTACTTC. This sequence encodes CASGGVEISYEQYF.

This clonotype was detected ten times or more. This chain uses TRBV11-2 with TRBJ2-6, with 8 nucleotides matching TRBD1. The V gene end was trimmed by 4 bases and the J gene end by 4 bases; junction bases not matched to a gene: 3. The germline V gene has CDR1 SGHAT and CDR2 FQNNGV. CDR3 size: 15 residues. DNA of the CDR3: TGTGCCAGCAGCTCGCAGGGGGCCGGGGCCAACGTCCTGACTTTC. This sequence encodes CASSSQGAGANVLTF.

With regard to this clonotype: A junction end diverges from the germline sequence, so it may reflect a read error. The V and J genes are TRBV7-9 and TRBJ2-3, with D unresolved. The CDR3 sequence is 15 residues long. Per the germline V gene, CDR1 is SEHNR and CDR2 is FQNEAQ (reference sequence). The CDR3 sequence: CACSLRGSGTDTQYF. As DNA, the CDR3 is TGTGCCTGCAGCTTAAGAGGCTCTGGCACAGATACGCAGTATTTT.

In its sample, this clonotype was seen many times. The CDR3 bases are TGTGCCAGCAATCGGGACAGGGGTGTTCAGCCCCAGCATTTT. Its translation is CASNRDRGVQPQHF. The V call is TRBV12-3 or TRBV12-4, the J call TRBJ1-5, with 10 bases matching TRBD1. Unmatched junction bases numbered 6, after V lost 7 bases and J lost 6 bases. The CDR3 sequence is 14 residues long.

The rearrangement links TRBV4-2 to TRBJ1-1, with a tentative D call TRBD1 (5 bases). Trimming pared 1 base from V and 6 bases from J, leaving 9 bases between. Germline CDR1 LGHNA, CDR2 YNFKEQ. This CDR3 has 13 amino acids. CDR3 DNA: TGTGCCAGCAGCCAAGTCGGGGGGGCTGAAGCTTTCTTT. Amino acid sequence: CASSQVGGAEAFF.

CDR3 amino acids: CASRGTSGGQETQYF. The CDR3, as DNA: TGTGCCAGCAGGGGGACTAGCGGGGGGCAAGAGACCCAGTACTTC. The chain has TRBV6-5 and TRBJ2-5; 15 bases are a match to TRBD2. Germline V gene data show CDR1 as MNHEY and CDR2 as SVGAGI. The J segment lost 2 bases and the V segment lost 6 bases, leaving 1 base of the junction unmatched. This CDR3 spans 15 amino acids.

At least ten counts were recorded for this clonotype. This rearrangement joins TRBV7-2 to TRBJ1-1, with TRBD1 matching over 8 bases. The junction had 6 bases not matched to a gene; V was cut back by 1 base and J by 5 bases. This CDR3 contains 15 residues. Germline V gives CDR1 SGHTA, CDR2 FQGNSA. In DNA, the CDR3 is TGTGCCAGCAGCTTAGGCCGGACAGGGCTTACTGAAGCTTTCTTT. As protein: CASSLGRTGLTEAFF. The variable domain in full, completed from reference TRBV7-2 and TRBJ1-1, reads GAGVSQSPSNKVTEKGKDVELRCDPISGHTALYWYRQSLGQGLEFLIYFQGNSAPDKSGLPSDRFSAERTGGSVSTLTIQRTQQEDSAVYLCASSLGRTGLTEAFFGQGTRLTVV.

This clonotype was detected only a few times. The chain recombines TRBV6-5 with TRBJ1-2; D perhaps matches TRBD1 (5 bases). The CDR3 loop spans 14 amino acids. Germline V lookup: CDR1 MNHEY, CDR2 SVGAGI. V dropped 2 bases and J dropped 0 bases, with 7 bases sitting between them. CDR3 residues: CASSYTQANYGYTF. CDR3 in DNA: TGTGCCAGCAGTTACACACAGGCTAACTATGGCTACACCTTC.

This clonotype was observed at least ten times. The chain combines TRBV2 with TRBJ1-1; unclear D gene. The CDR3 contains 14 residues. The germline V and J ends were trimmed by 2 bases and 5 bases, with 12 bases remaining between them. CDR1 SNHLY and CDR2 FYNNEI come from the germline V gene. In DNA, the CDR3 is TGTGCCAGCAGTGAACGGCAGGAAGGGACTGAAGCTTTCTTT. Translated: CASSERQEGTEAFF.

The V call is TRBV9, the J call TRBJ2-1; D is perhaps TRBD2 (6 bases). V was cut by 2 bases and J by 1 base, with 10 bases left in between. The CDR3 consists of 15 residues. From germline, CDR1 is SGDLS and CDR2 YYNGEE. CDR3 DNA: TGTGCCAGCAGCGTCGACGGGGGTTCCTACAATGAGCAGTTCTTC. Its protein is CASSVDGGSYNEQFF. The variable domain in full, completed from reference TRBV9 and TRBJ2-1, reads DSGVTQTPKHLITATGQRVTLRCSPRSGDLSVYWYQQSLDQGLQFLIQYYNGEERAKGNILERFSAQQFPDLHSELNLSSLELGDSALYFCASSVDGGSYNEQFFGPGTRLTVL.

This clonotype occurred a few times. CDR3: CASTSQWEYRDQETQYF. The CDR3 coding sequence is TGTGCCAGCACCAGTCAGTGGGAATACAGGGACCAAGAGACCCAGTACTTC. This sequence joins TRBV7-6 and TRBJ2-5; TRBD1 might be the D (6 bases). The CDR3 extends over 17 amino acids. In germline, CDR1 is SGHVS, CDR2 FNYEAQ. Trimming left V 7 bases short and J 0 bases short, with 21 bases between.

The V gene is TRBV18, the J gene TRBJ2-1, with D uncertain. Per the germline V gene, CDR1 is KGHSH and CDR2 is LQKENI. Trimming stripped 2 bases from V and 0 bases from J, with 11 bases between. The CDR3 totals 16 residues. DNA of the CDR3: TGTGCCAGCTCACCAAGGAACCCTAGCTCCTACAATGAGCAGTTCTTC. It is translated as CASSPRNPSSYNEQFF.

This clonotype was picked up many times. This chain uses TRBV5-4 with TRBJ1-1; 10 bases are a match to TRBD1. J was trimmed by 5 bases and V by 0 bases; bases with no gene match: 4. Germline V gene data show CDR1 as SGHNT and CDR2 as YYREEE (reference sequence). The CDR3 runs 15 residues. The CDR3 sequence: CASSLGQGAWTEAFF. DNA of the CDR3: TGTGCCAGCAGCTTGGGACAGGGGGCTTGGACTGAAGCTTTCTTT.

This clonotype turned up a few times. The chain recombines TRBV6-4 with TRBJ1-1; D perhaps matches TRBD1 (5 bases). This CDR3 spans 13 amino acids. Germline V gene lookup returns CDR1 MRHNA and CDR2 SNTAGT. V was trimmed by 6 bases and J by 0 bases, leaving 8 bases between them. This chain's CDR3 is CASRQELNTEAFF. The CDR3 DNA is TGTGCCAGCAGACAGGAATTGAACACTGAAGCTTTCTTT.